These 29 T cell receptor beta chains were sequenced from one sample in a study of T cells in Graves' hyperthyroidism and ophthalmopathy. Amplification targeted TCR beta CDR3 regions from RNA transcripts. First-round RT-PCR with HTBI primers amplified the TCR CDR3 region. In TCRdb, the multiplex PCR reads were re-called with MiXCR into one record per CDR3 protein. The profile shows around 280,000 distinct CDR3 sequences, 13% of them singletons. What was sequenced was blood. These receptors all come from a woman in her 30s with Graves' hyperthyroidism that later progressed to Graves' ophthalmopathy.

This clonotype was observed a handful of times. Given a much more abundant clone one base away, this may be a read error. The gene calls are TRBV30 and TRBJ2-5, with D unresolved. CDR3 length equals 12 residues. The V gene's germline CDR1 is GTSNPN and CDR2 SVGIG (reference sequence). The V gene lost 2 bases and the J gene lost 4 bases, with 8 bases spanning the gap. The CDR3 DNA follows: TGTGCCTGGAGTACCTGGGGAGAGACCCAGTACTTC. Translating it yields CAWSTWGETQYF.

This clonotype was seen only a few times. CDR3 in DNA: TGTGCCAGCAGCGTTAGCTTCACCGGGGAGCTGTTTTTT. It yields the protein CASSVSFTGELFF. The chain has TRBV7-6 and TRBJ2-2; D uncertain. The ends were cut back, 5 bases at V and 4 bases at J, with 8 bases in the middle. Looked up from germline, CDR1 is SGHVS and CDR2 is FNYEAQ. The CDR3 extends over 13 amino acids.

This clonotype was counted many times. V and J are TRBV24-1 and TRBJ2-7; possibly TRBD1 for D (5 bases). This CDR3 comprises 14 residues. Trimming cost V 6 bases and J 2 bases, with 13 bases left between them. Germline V gene sequence: CDR1 KGHDR, CDR2 SFDVKD. CDR3: CATSHSGNAYEQYF. The CDR3, as DNA: TGTGCCACCAGTCACTCAGGGAACGCCTACGAGCAGTACTTC.

This clonotype was found many times. CDR3 nucleotide sequence: TGTGCCAGCAGTTTCGGGGACCGGGAGCTGTTTTTT. It codes for CASSFGDRELFF. The chain carries TRBV12-3 or TRBV12-4 and TRBJ2-2, with D perhaps being TRBD1 or TRBD2 (5 bases each). The CDR3 totals 12 residues. The V and J ends lost 3 bases and 9 bases respectively, with 8 bases between them.

This clonotype showed up many times. The chain combines TRBV6-1 with TRBJ2-7, with D possibly being TRBD1 (6 bases). The V end was cut by 6 bases, the J end by 5 bases, with 17 bases between. This CDR3 spans 14 amino acids. Germline lookup yields CDR1 MNHNS and CDR2 SASEGT. The CDR3 loop reads CASSTGQGNHEQYF. CDR3 nucleotides: TGTGCCAGCAGCACCGGGCAGGGGAACCACGAGCAGTACTTC.

This clonotype was seen ten or more times. The rearrangement uses TRBV27 and TRBJ2-7, with a possible D match to TRBD2 (5 bases). Trimming removed 8 bases at V and 0 bases at J, with 17 bases between. CDR3 length: 15 amino acids. CDR1 and CDR2 from the germline V gene are MNHEY and SMNVEV (reference sequence). CDR3: CASSGSRWGSYEQYF. In DNA form, the CDR3 reads TGTGCCAGCTCGGGGAGTCGGTGGGGCTCCTACGAGCAGTACTTC.

The chain joins TRBV29-1 to TRBJ1-2, with D unclear. V lost 0 bases and J 13 bases, leaving 12 bases between the germline ends. CDR1 is SQVTM, CDR2 ANQGSEA, per germline. This CDR3 has 11 residues. The DNA for the CDR3 is TGCAGCGTTGAAGATCTCGGGAAGGTCACCTTC. This sequence encodes CSVEDLGKVTF.

This clonotype came up many times. The chain couples TRBV2 to TRBJ2-1; 8 bases agree with TRBD1. Germline V CDR1 and CDR2: SNHLY, FYNNEI. This CDR3 spans 14 amino acids. V was clipped by 6 bases and J by 5 bases; unmatched bases: 6. The CDR3 here is CASRPTGVHNEQFF. CDR3 nucleotides: TGTGCCAGCAGACCGACAGGGGTCCACAATGAGCAGTTCTTC.

This clonotype came up many times. The chain couples TRBV28 to TRBJ1-2; 11 nucleotides agree with TRBD1. Trimming removed 6 bases from V and 2 bases from J; junction bases left unmatched: 2. This CDR3 is built from 14 residues. Germline V gene lookup returns CDR1 MDHEN and CDR2 SYDVKM. The CDR3, as DNA: TGTGCCAGCAGCCGGACAGGGGGCAACTATGGCTACACCTTC. This sequence encodes CASSRTGGNYGYTF.

This clonotype has a count of ten or more. The V and J genes are TRBV30 and TRBJ1-3; D call uncertain. The CDR3 has 12 amino acids. The germline V and J ends were trimmed by 0 bases and 14 bases, with 14 bases remaining between them. The germline gives CDR1 GTSNPN, CDR2 SVGIG (reference sequence). DNA of the CDR3: TGTGCCTGGAGTGTACAGAAGCATGAGGTATATTTT. It is translated as CAWSVQKHEVYF.

This clonotype was seen repeatedly, ten times or more. CDR3 DNA: TGTGCCAGCAGCCCCTCTTTAGCTGAAAAACTGTTTTTT. Residues: CASSPSLAEKLFF. The J gene is TRBJ1-4, the V gene TRBV7-9; D is ambiguous. The CDR3 is made up of 13 amino acids. The V end lost 5 bases, the J end lost 7 bases, and 11 bases lay between the germline ends. Looked up from germline, CDR1 is SEHNR and CDR2 is FQNEAQ (reference sequence). The full variable domain, rest sourced from reference TRBV7-9 and TRBJ1-4, is DTGVSQNPRHKITKRGQNVTFRCDPISEHNRLYWYRQTLGQGPEFLTYFQNEAQLEKSRLLSDRFSAERPKGSFSTLEIQRTEQGDSAMYLCASSPSLAEKLFFGSGTQLSVL.

Concerning this clonotype itself: A much larger clone lies one base from this, so it may be a read error. The chain uses TRBV19 and TRBJ2-5; no reliable D call. V shed 0 bases and J shed 4 bases, with 12 bases lying between them. The CDR3 loop spans 15 amino acids. CDR1 LNHDA and CDR2 SQIVND come from the germline V gene (reference sequence). The CDR3 region is CASSIEIGIGETQYF. The CDR3, as DNA: TGTGCCAGTAGTATAGAGATAGGGATTGGAGAGACCCAGTACTTC. The complete variable domain, with remaining parts taken from reference TRBV19 and TRBJ2-5, reads DGGITQSPKYLFRKEGQNVTLSCEQNLNHDAMYWYRQDPGQGLRLIYYSQIVNDFQKGDIAEGYSVSREKKESFPLTVTSAQKNPTAFYLCASSIEIGIGETQYFGPGTRLLVL.

This clonotype has only a few counts. The chain is built from TRBV3-1 and TRBJ2-7; TRBD2 might be the D (6 bases). In germline, CDR1 is LGHDT, CDR2 YNNKEL (reference sequence). The CDR3 has 14 amino acids. The germline V and J ends were trimmed by 3 bases and 1 base, with 10 bases remaining between them. The CDR3 DNA follows: TGTGCCAGCAGCCAGGGACTGAGGTCCTACGAGCAGTACTTC. This translates into CASSQGLRSYEQYF.

This clonotype has a count of ten or more. The chain combines TRBV6-6 with TRBJ1-1; D remains ambiguous. Trimming took off 2 bases at V and 0 bases at J, with 13 bases between the two ends. The CDR3 spans 16 residues. Germline loops: CDR1 MNHNY, CDR2 SVGAGI (reference sequence). The CDR3 DNA reads TGTGCCAGCAGTTACCCAGGACGGATCTTGAACACTGAAGCTTTCTTT. Protein sequence: CASSYPGRILNTEAFF.

The gene calls are TRBV25-1 and TRBJ1-3; a weak D match, TRBD1 (6 bases). The germline CDR1 and CDR2 sequences are MGHDK and SYGVNS. The V end was cut by 5 bases, the J end by 1 base, with 15 bases between. The CDR3 is 16 amino acids. This chain's CDR3 is CASSRAGARSGNTIYF. The CDR3, as DNA: TGTGCCAGCAGTCGGGCAGGGGCTCGGTCTGGAAACACCATATATTTT.

This clonotype was recorded at least ten times. The J gene is TRBJ1-2, the V gene TRBV28; no clear D. V was cut by 6 bases and J by 0 bases, with 14 bases left in between. Per the germline V gene, CDR1 is MDHEN and CDR2 is SYDVKM. The CDR3 consists of 15 residues. The CDR3 nucleotides read TGTGCCAGCAGAATAGGACCGATAGCTAACTATGGCTACACCTTC. Protein: CASRIGPIANYGYTF.

In its sample, this clonotype was seen many times. The J gene is TRBJ2-3, the V gene TRBV4-3, with 8 positions matching TRBD1. Germline assignment: CDR1 LGHNA and CDR2 YSLEER. V lost 0 bases and J lost 6; bases outside the gene matches: 14. The CDR3 is made up of 18 amino acids. The CDR3: CASSQDIRDRGSGDTQYF. DNA for the CDR3: TGCGCCAGCAGCCAAGATATAAGAGACAGGGGATCCGGGGATACGCAGTATTTT.

This clonotype was counted at least ten times. V gene TRBV20-1 combines with J gene TRBJ2-7, with 13 bases that match TRBD2. This CDR3 has 15 residues. Unmatched junction bases numbered 11, after V lost 5 bases and J lost 7 bases. The germline CDR1 and CDR2 sequences are DFQATT and SNEGSKA (reference sequence). The CDR3 reads CSAGLAGVFVGEQYF. CDR3 bases: TGCAGTGCTGGACTAGCGGGAGTATTCGTAGGGGAGCAGTACTTC.

Many counts were recorded for this clonotype. The chain recombines TRBV18 with TRBJ1-4; D is unclear. Trimming pared 1 base from V and 0 bases from J, leaving 9 bases between. The CDR3 is 16 amino acids. Germline V lookup: CDR1 KGHSH, CDR2 LQKENI. Written as DNA, the CDR3 is TGTGCCAGCTCACCACTGGGTGAGGCAACTAATGAAAAACTGTTTTTT. Translation: CASSPLGEATNEKLFF.

This clonotype was counted ten times or more. The chain carries TRBV20-1 and TRBJ2-1; 8 bases align to TRBD2. V lost 7 bases, J lost 5 bases, and 10 bases stayed unmatched. This CDR3 spans 14 amino acids. Looked up from germline, CDR1 is DFQATT and CDR2 is SNEGSKA (reference sequence). DNA of the CDR3: TGCAGTGAGGATGGGACGGGAGGGAACAATGAGCAGTTCTTC. Translation: CSEDGTGGNNEQFF.

This clonotype was found many times. The chain carries TRBV28 and TRBJ2-5, with D perhaps assigned TRBD1 or TRBD2 (5 bases each). Germline lookup yields CDR1 MDHEN and CDR2 SYDVKM. V was shortened by 8 bases and J by 3 bases, with 22 bases between the two germline ends. The CDR3 runs 16 residues. The DNA for the CDR3 is TGTGCCAGCGGCGTCGCTGGGGGTGGGGGAGAAGAGACCCAGTACTTC. Protein sequence: CASGVAGGGGEETQYF.

The chain carries TRBV3-1 and TRBJ2-3, with 10 nucleotides matching TRBD2. Per the germline V gene, CDR1 is LGHDT and CDR2 is YNNKEL (reference sequence). The trim removed 0 bases at V and 4 bases at J, leaving 4 bases unmatched. This CDR3 comprises 16 residues. In nucleotides, the CDR3 is TGTGCCAGCAGCCAAGATAGCGGGGGGATCTCAGATACGCAGTATTTT. Translated: CASSQDSGGISDTQYF.

This clonotype has ten or more counts. This chain joins TRBV7-8 and TRBJ2-3; the match to TRBD1 covers 7 bases. Per the germline V gene, CDR1 is SGHVS and CDR2 is FQNEAQ. The CDR3 loop spans 16 amino acids. V dropped 2 bases and J dropped 4; count of bases not matched to a gene: 9. In DNA form, the CDR3 reads TGTGCCAGCAGCTTAAGAGGGGGCGCCGATTCAGATACGCAGTATTTT. As protein: CASSLRGGADSDTQYF.

This clonotype was observed many times. This chain joins TRBV7-9 and TRBJ2-7; TRBD1 matches 12 bases. The V and J ends lost 6 bases and 1 base, in that order; junction bases with no gene match: 4. Germline V gives CDR1 SEHNR, CDR2 FQNEAQ (reference sequence). CDR3 length equals 15 residues. The CDR3 DNA follows: TGTGCCAGCAGTCCGGGACAGGGGGCGTCCTACGAGCAGTACTTC. This sequence encodes CASSPGQGASYEQYF.

This clonotype was detected ten times or more. V usage is TRBV3-1 and J usage is TRBJ2-3; D not resolved. CDR1 and CDR2 from the germline V gene are LGHDT and YNNKEL (reference sequence). This CDR3 has 13 residues. V lost 4 bases and J lost 4, with 9 bases in between. The CDR3 DNA reads TGTGCCAGCAGCCGAGGAAGGGCAGATACGCAGTATTTT. Translation: CASSRGRADTQYF.

The V call is TRBV5-1, the J call TRBJ2-2, with D tentatively TRBD1 (6 bases). CDR1 SGHRS and CDR2 YFSETQ come from the germline V gene. This CDR3 comprises 13 residues. V dropped 6 bases and J dropped 5 bases, with 11 bases sitting between them. CDR3 sequence (DNA): TGCGCCAGCACCAATCAGGGGACCGGGGAGCTGTTTTTT. This encodes CASTNQGTGELFF.

This clonotype showed up just a few times. The chain has TRBV6-2 or TRBV6-3 and TRBJ2-3, with D perhaps matching TRBD2 (6 bases). V lost 5 bases to trimming and J lost 2 bases, with 11 bases between them. The CDR3 is made up of 14 amino acids. Germline V gives CDR1 MNHEY, CDR2 SVGEGT. The CDR3 nucleotides read TGTGCCAGCAGTAATATAGCGGCCACAGATACGCAGTATTTT. It specifies CASSNIAATDTQYF.

This clonotype was observed at least ten times. The chain has TRBV28 and TRBJ2-7; the match to TRBD1 covers 9 bases. Germline trimming cut 4 bases from V and 7 bases from J; bases unmatched to any gene: 14. This CDR3 is built from 16 residues. The germline CDR1 and CDR2 sequences are MDHEN and SYDVKM. The CDR3 here is CASSSSPGQGSKEQYF. As DNA, the CDR3 is TGTGCCAGCAGTTCCTCTCCGGGACAGGGTTCGAAGGAGCAGTACTTC.

This clonotype was recorded at least ten times. V and J are TRBV12-3 or TRBV12-4 and TRBJ2-5; unclear D gene. V shed 1 base and J shed 1 base, with 7 bases lying between them. The CDR3 extends over 14 amino acids. In nucleotides, the CDR3 is TGTGCCAGCAGTTTAGAAGGAAGCCAAGAGACCCAGTACTTC. It specifies CASSLEGSQETQYF.